The clone carrying this T cell receptor (beta chain) showed up just a few times. The antigen remains unidentified. TCRdb analysed the reads with MiXCR anew, one entry per CDR3 protein. The sample gives about 270,000 distinct CDR3 sequences, roughly a fifth of which show up once; roughly 19% is in the top ten. The sample is drawn from a study of T cell repertoires in cytomegalovirus infection. Study summary: Public TCR beta signatures indicated both CMV infection and matching HLA type. General observations from the study: Using cumulative public TCR beta family frequency, the authors identified those who carried CMV together with the relevant HLA. CMV-specific HLA-C-restricted TCR beta clonotypes dominated the ex vivo response.

V gave up 0 bases and J gave up 2 bases, with 11 bases separating them. The CDR3 spans 15 residues. Germline values: CDR1 MNHNY, CDR2 SVGAGI (reference sequence). This material consisted of cultured PBMCs, taken from culture after CMV antigen stimulation. The chain recombines TRBV6-6 with TRBJ2-7; no definite D call. The clonotype originates from a human donor in good health (CMV status not recorded). Some clones in this sample may be carry-over from other donors' samples. CDR3 loop: CASSYSSGPAYEQYV. CDR3 DNA sequence: TGTGCCAGCAGTTACTCATCGGGCCCGGCCTACGAGCAGTACGTC.